This passage covers 4 T cell receptor beta chains from one sample sequenced in a study of cytomegalovirus exposure and HLA in healthy donors. The PCR had 60 Vbeta and 13 Jbeta primers. Some clones are missing from TCRdb's copy, which holds only in-frame ones; the method was immunoSEQ multiplex PCR. Among hundreds of thousands of clones listed, around 73% were seen once. The sample consisted of PBMCs. These receptors were taken from a male donor in good health and CMV-seronegative.

This chain uses TRBV4-1 with TRBJ2-1; D is perhaps TRBD2 (6 bases). V lost 5 bases and J 4 bases, leaving 9 bases between the germline ends. CDR1 and CDR2 (germline): MGHRA, YSYEKL. This CDR3 is 13 amino acids long. CDR3 amino acids: CASSGGIYNEQFF. The CDR3 DNA follows: TGCGCCAGCAGCGGCGGGATATACAATGAGCAGTTCTTC.

The rearrangement links TRBV4-1 to TRBJ1-4; D gene unclear. CDR1 MGHRA and CDR2 YSYEKL come from the germline V gene. Trimming cost V 5 bases and J 0 bases, with 13 bases left between them. This CDR3 spans 16 amino acids. The CDR3: CASSYADVATNEKLFF. The CDR3 DNA is TGCGCCAGCAGCTATGCAGATGTTGCAACTAATGAAAAACTGTTTTTT.

The gene calls are TRBV5-4 and TRBJ2-5; perhaps TRBD2 as D (6 bases). CDR1 and CDR2 from the germline V gene are SGHNT and YYREEE (reference sequence). Trimming stripped 1 base from V and 7 bases from J, with 14 bases between. CDR3 length equals 14 residues. CDR3 DNA: TGTGCCAGCAGCTTGTATTCTCTCGGGGGGACCCAGTACTTC. It codes for CASSLYSLGGTQYF. Full variable domain (remainder filled in from reference TRBV5-4 and TRBJ2-5): ETGVTQSPTHLIKTRGQQVTLRCSSQSGHNTVSWYQQALGQGPQFIFQYYREEENGRGNFPPRFSGLQFPNYSSELNVNALELDDSALYLCASSLYSLGGTQYFGPGTRLLVL.

The chain couples TRBV28 to TRBJ2-7; TRBD1 matches 7 bases. CDR3 size: 16 residues. Germline lookup yields CDR1 MDHEN and CDR2 SYDVKM. Trimming took 3 bases from V and 3 from J; bases not matched to a gene: 11. The CDR3 region is CASSFGLGQGVYEQYF. DNA for the CDR3: TGTGCCAGCAGTTTTGGTCTAGGCCAGGGGGTCTACGAGCAGTACTTC. Filled out from reference TRBV28 and TRBJ2-7, the complete variable domain reads DVKVTQSSRYLVKRTGEKVFLECVQDMDHENMFWYRQDPGLGLRLIYFSYDVKMKEKGDIPEGYSVSREKKERFSLILESASTNQTSMYLCASSFGLGQGVYEQYFGPGTRLTVT.